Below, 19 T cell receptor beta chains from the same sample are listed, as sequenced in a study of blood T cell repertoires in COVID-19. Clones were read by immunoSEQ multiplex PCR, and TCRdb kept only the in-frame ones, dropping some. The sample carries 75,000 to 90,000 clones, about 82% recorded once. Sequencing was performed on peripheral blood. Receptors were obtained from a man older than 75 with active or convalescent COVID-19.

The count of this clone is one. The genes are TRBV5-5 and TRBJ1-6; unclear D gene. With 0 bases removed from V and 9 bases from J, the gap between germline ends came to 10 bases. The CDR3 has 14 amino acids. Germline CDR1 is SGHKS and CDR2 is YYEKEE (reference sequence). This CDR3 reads CASSLASPGSPLHF. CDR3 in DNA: TGTGCCAGCAGCTTGGCCTCGCCGGGTTCACCCCTCCACTTT.

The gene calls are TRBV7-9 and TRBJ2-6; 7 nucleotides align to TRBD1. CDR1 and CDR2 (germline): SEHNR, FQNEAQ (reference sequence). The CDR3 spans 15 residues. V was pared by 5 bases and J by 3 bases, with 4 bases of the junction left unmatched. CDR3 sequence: CASSTTGVGANVLTF. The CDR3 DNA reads TGTGCCAGCAGCACCACAGGGGTTGGGGCCAACGTCCTGACTTTC.

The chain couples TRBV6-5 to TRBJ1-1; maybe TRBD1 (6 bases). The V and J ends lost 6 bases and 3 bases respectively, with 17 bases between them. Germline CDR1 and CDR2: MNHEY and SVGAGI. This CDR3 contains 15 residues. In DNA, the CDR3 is TGTGCCAGCAGGAAAGGCAGGGGTTGGGACACTGAAGCTTTCTTT. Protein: CASRKGRGWDTEAFF.

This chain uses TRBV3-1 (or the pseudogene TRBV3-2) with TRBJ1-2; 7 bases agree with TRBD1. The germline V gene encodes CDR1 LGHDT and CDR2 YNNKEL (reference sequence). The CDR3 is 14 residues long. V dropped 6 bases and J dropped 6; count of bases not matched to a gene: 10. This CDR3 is CASRQSTTGDGYTF. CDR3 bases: TGTGCCAGCAGGCAAAGTACAACAGGGGATGGCTACACCTTC.

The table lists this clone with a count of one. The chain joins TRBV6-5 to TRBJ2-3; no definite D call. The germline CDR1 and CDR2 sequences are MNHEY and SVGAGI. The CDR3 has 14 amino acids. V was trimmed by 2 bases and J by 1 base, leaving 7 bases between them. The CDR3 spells CASSYASRTDTQYF. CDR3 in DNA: TGTGCCAGCAGTTACGCGAGCCGCACAGATACGCAGTATTTT.

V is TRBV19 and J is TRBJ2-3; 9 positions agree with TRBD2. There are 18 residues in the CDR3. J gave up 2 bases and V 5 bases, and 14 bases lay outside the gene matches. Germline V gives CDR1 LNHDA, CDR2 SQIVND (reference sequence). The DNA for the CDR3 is TGTGCCAGTAGTTTCCGGCGGGGCGGGGGGGCGTCCACAGATACGCAGTATTTT. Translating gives CASSFRRGGGASTDTQYF.

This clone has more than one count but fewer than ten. The CDR3 sequence: CASSPGQGIVDTQYF. Written as DNA, the CDR3 is TGTGCCAGCAGCCCGGGACAGGGGATTGTAGATACGCAGTATTTT. This chain links TRBV27 with TRBJ2-3, with 10 bases lining up with TRBD1. The CDR3 is 15 residues long. Germline assignment: CDR1 MNHEY and CDR2 SMNVEV (reference sequence). V shed 6 bases, J shed 5 bases, and the junction held 8 bases outside the gene matches.

The CDR3 sequence is CATSRAGAPLEPGFSYEQYV. CDR3 nucleotides: TGTGCCACCAGCAGAGCTGGGGCGCCCTTAGAACCTGGTTTCTCCTACGAGCAGTACGTC. The chain combines TRBV15 with TRBJ2-7; D is possibly TRBD1 (5 bases). V lost 1 base, J lost 0 bases, and 25 bases lay in between. Germline loops: CDR1 LNHNV, CDR2 YYDKDF (reference sequence). The CDR3 sequence is 20 residues long.

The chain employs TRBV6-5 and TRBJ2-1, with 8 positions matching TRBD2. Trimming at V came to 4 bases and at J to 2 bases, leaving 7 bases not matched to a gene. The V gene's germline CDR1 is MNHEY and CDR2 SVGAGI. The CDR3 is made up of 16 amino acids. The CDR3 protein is CASSSRSSGTYNEQFF. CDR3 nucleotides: TGTGCCAGCAGTTCCCGCAGTAGCGGGACCTACAATGAGCAGTTCTTC.

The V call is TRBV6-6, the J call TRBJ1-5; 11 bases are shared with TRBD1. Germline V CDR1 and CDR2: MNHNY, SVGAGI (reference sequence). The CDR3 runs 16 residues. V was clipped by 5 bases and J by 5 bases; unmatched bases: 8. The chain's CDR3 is CASSHSPGQGDQPQHF. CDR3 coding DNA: TGTGCCAGCAGTCATTCCCCGGGACAGGGGGATCAGCCCCAGCATTTT.

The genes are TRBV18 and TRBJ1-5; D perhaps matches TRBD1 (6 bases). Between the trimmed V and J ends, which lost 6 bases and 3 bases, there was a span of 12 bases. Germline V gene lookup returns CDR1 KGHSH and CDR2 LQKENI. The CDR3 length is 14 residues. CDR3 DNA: TGTGCCAGCTCGGTCAGACAGGACAATCAGCCCCAGCATTTT. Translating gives CASSVRQDNQPQHF.

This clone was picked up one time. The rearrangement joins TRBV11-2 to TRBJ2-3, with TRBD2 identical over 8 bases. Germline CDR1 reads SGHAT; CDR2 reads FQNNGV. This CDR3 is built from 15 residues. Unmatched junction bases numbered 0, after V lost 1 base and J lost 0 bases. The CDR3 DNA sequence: TGTGCCAGCAGCTTAGCGGGAGGGAGCACAGATACGCAGTATTTT. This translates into CASSLAGGSTDTQYF.

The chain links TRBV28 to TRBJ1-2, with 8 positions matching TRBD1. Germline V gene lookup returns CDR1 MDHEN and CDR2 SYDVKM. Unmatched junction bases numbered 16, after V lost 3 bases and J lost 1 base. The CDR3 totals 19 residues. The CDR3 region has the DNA TGTGCCAGCAGTTTGGGCGCGGTGGCAGGGGGCGCGGGTAACTATGGCTACACCTTC. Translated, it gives CASSLGAVAGGAGNYGYTF.

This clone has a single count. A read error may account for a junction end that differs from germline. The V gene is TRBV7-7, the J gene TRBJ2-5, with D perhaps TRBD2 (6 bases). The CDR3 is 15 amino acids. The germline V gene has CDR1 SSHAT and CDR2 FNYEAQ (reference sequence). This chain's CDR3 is CASSLSHGGQETQYF. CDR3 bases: TGTGCTAGCAGCTTATCCCACGGGGGCCAAGAGACCCAGTACTTC.

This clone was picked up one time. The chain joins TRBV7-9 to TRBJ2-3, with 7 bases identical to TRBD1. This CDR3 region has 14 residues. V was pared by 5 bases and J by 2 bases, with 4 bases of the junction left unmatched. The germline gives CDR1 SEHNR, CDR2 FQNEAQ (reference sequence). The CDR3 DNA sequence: TGTGCCAGCAGCCCGGGACAGTACACAGATACGCAGTATTTT. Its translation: CASSPGQYTDTQYF.

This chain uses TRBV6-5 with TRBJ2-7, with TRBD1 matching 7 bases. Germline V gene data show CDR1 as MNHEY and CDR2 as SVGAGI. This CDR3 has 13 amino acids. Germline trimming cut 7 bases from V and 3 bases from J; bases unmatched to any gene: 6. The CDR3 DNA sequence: TGTGCCAGCAACAGGGGAATGTTCTACGAGCAGTACGTC. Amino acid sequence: CASNRGMFYEQYV.

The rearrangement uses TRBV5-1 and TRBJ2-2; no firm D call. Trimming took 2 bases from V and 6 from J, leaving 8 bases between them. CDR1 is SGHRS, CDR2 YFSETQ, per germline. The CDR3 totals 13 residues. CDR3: CASSLVTAGELFF. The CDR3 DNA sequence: TGCGCCAGCAGCTTAGTCACAGCCGGGGAGCTGTTTTTT.

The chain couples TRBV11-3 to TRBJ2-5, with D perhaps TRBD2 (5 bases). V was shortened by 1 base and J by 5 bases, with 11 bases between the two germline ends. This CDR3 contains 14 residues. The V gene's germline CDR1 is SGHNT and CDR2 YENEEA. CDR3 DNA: TGTGCCAGCAGCTTAGGTCGGGGAACGGAGACCCAGTACTTC. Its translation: CASSLGRGTETQYF.

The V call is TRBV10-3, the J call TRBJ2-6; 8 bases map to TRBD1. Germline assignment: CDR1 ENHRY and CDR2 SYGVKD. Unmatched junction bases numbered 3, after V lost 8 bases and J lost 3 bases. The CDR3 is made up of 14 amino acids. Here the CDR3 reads CAIGQGDGANVLTF. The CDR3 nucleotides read TGTGCCATCGGACAGGGTGATGGGGCCAACGTCCTGACTTTC.